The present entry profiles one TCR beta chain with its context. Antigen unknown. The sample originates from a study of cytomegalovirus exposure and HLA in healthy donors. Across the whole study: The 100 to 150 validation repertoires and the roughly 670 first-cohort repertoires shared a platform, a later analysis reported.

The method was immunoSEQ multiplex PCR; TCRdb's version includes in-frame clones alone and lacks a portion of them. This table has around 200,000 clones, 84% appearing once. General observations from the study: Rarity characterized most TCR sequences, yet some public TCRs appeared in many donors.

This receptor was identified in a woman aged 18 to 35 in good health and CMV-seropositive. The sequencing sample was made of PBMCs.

CDR3 DNA sequence: TGTGCCAGCAAACTTACAGGGGCCAAAAACATTCAGTACTTC. It is translated as CASKLTGAKNIQYF. V usage is TRBV27 and J usage is TRBJ2-4; D is perhaps TRBD1 (6 bases). The V and J ends lost 7 bases and 1 base respectively, with 11 bases between them. Germline V gene lookup returns CDR1 MNHEY and CDR2 SMNVEV (reference sequence). The length of the CDR3 is 14 residues.